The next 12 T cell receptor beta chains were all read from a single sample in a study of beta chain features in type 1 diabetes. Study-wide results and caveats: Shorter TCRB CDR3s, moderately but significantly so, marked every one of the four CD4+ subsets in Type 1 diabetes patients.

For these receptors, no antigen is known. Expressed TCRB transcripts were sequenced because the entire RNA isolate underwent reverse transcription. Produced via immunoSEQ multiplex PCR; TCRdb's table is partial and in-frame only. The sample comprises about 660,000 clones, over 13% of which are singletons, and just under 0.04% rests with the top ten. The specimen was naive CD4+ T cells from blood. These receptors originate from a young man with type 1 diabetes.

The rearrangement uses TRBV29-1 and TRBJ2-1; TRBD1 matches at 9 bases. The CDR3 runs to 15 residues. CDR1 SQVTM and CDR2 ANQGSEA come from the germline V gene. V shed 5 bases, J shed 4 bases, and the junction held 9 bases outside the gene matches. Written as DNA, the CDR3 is TGCAGCGTTTCCCTCACAGGGGGCGATTACAATGAGCAGTTCTTC. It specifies CSVSLTGGDYNEQFF.

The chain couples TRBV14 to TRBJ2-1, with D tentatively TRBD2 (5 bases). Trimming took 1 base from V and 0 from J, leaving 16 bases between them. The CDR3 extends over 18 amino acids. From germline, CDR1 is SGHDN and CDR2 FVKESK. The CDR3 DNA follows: TGTGCCAGCAGCCAAGGAGGGAGCGGTTCTCGCTCCTACAATGAGCAGTTCTTC. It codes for CASSQGGSGSRSYNEQFF.

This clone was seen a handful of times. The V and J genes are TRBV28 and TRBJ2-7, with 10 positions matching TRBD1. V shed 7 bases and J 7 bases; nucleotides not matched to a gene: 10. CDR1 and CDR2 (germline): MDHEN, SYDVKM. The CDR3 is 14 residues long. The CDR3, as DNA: TGTGCCAGCACCATAGGACAGGGGGTAGAGGAGCAGTACTTC. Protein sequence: CASTIGQGVEEQYF.

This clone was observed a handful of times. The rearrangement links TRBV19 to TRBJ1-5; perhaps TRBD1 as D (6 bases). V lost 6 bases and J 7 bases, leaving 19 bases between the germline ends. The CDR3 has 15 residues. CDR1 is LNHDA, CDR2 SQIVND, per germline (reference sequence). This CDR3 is CASSAGGRLVQPQHF. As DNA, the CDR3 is TGTGCCAGTAGCGCGGGGGGCAGGTTAGTACAGCCCCAGCATTTT.

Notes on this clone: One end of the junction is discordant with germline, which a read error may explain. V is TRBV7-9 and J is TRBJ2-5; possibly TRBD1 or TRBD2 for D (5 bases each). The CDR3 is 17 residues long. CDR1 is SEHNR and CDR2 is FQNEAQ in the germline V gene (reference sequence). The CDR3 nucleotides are TGTGCCAGCAGCATAGCCGGGGCCTCCACGCGCCAAGAGACCCAGTACTTC. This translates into CASSIAGASTRQETQYF.

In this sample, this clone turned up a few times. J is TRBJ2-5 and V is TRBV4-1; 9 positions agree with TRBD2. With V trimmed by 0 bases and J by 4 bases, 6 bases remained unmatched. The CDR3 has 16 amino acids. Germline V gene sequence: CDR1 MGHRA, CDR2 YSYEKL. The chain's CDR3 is CASSQEKGTSRETQYF. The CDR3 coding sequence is TGCGCCAGCAGCCAAGAGAAAGGGACTAGCAGAGAGACCCAGTACTTC.

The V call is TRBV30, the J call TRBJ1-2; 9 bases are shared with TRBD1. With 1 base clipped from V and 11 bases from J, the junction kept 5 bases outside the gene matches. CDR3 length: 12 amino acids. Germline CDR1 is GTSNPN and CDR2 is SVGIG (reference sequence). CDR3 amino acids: CAWSEGTGRYTF. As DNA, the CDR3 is TGTGCCTGGAGTGAGGGGACAGGGCGGTACACCTTC.

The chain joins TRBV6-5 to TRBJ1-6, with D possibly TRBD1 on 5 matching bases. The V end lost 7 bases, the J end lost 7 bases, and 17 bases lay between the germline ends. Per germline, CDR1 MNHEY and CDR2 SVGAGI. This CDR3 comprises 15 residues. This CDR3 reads CASKRTQQSNSPLHF. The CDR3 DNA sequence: TGTGCCAGCAAGCGGACACAGCAGTCAAATTCACCCCTCCACTTT.

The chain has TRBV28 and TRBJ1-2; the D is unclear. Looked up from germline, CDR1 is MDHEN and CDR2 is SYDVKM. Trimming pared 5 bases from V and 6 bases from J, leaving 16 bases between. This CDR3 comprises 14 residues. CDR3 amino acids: CASSEWTDSDGYTF. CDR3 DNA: TGTGCCAGCAGTGAATGGACGGATTCAGATGGCTACACCTTC.

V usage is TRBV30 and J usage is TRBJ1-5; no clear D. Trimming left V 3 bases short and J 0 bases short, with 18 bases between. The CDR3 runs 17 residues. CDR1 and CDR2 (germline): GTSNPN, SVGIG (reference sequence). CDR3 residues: CAWSLSGNYYSNQPQHF. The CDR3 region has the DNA TGTGCCTGGAGCCTATCCGGGAATTACTATAGCAATCAGCCCCAGCATTTT.

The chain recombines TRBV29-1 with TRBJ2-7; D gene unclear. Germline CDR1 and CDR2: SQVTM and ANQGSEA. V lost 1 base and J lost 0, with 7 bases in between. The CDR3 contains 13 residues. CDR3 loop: CSVEGLGSYEQYF. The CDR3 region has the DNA TGCAGCGTTGAAGGACTGGGCTCCTACGAGCAGTACTTC.

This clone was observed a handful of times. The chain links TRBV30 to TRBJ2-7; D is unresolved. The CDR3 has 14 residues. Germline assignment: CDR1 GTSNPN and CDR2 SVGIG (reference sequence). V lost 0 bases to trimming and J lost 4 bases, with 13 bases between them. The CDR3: CAWSVWSGWYEQYF. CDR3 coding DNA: TGTGCCTGGAGTGTGTGGTCAGGATGGTACGAGCAGTACTTC.